The clone carrying this T cell receptor beta chain was seen many times. Its antigen remains unknown. As to time point: newly diagnosed GD, antithyroid drugs for less than 3 months. Following extraction of RNA from PBMCs, that RNA was used to make the TCR library. Tubes containing EDTA received nine milliliters of drawn peripheral blood. Assembly of TCR beta libraries relied on iRepertoire HTBI primers together with Arm-PCR of CDR3 regions. From the multiplex PCR reads, TCRdb called clonotypes with MiXCR, one entry per CDR3 protein. The table shows 360,000 or so distinct CDR3 sequences, with around 15% occurring only once. V shed 8 bases and J shed 7 bases, with 18 bases lying between them. The CDR3 is 14 amino acids. The germline V gene has CDR1 SNHLY and CDR2 FYNNEI. The data derive from a study of regulatory T cells in long-lasting Graves disease. General study points: TRBV28, TRBJ1-2 and TRBJ2-5 were favored in persistent disease.

This sample also appeared in a second study, on T cells in Graves' hyperthyroidism and ophthalmopathy.

The sequenced sample was peripheral blood mononuclear cells (PBMCs), obtained at new diagnosis, from a patient treated with antithyroid drugs. This chain links TRBV2 with TRBJ2-1, with D maybe TRBD2 (6 bases). The sequence came from a woman under 30 with Graves disease. The CDR3 spells CASSGLGSLNEQFF. CDR3 DNA sequence: TGTGCCAGCTCGGGGCTCGGGAGTCTAAATGAGCAGTTCTTC.